The 10 T cell receptor beta chains below were found in one sample sequenced in a study of blood T cell repertoires in COVID-19. The repertoire was sequenced with immunoSEQ multiplex PCR; TCRdb's copy has only in-frame clones and lacks some. The repertoire includes some 330,000 clones, approximately 88% of them detected once, and 4% sits in the top ten. The sample was peripheral blood. The source of these receptors is a woman aged 45-65 years with active or convalescent COVID-19.

V and J are TRBV28 and TRBJ2-7, with D possibly matching TRBD2 (6 bases). The CDR3 contains 13 residues. Looked up from germline, CDR1 is MDHEN and CDR2 is SYDVKM. Trimming pared 3 bases from V and 4 bases from J, leaving 10 bases between. The CDR3 sequence is CASSFGGGYEQYF. CDR3 nucleotides: TGTGCCAGCAGTTTCGGGGGTGGGTACGAGCAGTACTTC.

The rearrangement joins TRBV6-1 to TRBJ1-2; D unresolved. CDR3 length: 15 amino acids. The V and J ends lost 2 bases and 0 bases respectively, with 10 bases between them. Germline CDR1 is MNHNS and CDR2 is SASEGT. CDR3 sequence reads: CASSESGGPNYGYTF. DNA of the CDR3: TGTGCCAGCAGTGAATCGGGAGGCCCTAACTATGGCTACACCTTC.

This sequence joins TRBV6-5 and TRBJ2-7; TRBD1 matches 9 bases. The CDR3 consists of 12 residues. V shed 6 bases, J shed 6 bases, and the junction held 3 bases outside the gene matches. Germline V gives CDR1 MNHEY, CDR2 SVGAGI. The DNA of the CDR3 is TGTGCCAGCAGACAGGACAGGGGCGAGCAGTACTTC. This sequence encodes CASRQDRGEQYF.

The chain joins TRBV29-1 to TRBJ2-7, with TRBD2 matching 9 bases. Germline lookup yields CDR1 SQVTM and CDR2 ANQGSEA. This CDR3 is 14 amino acids long. The V gene end was trimmed by 3 bases and the J gene end by 2 bases; junction bases not matched to a gene: 5. Here the CDR3 DNA reads TGCAGCGTTGACGGCGGCGGGGGGGCCTACGAGCAGTACTTC. Amino acid sequence: CSVDGGGGAYEQYF.

In this sample, this clone turned up once. The rearrangement joins TRBV19 to TRBJ1-4, with 9 bases matching TRBD1. This CDR3 contains 15 residues. The germline V gene has CDR1 LNHDA and CDR2 SQIVND (reference sequence). Losses at the gene ends were 3 bases for V and 6 bases for J; bases not matched to a gene: 5. The CDR3 spells CASSISGTGHEKLFF. For the CDR3, the DNA is TGTGCCAGTAGTATTAGTGGGACAGGGCATGAAAAACTGTTTTTT.

V and J are TRBV29-1 and TRBJ2-6; 8 positions match TRBD1. J gave up 2 bases and V 2 bases, and 8 bases lay outside the gene matches. Germline-derived CDR1 and CDR2 are SQVTM and ANQGSEA. The CDR3 runs 17 residues. CDR3 sequence (DNA): TGCAGCGTTGAAATCCTGGACAGGGAGGCTGGGGCCAACGTCCTGACTTTC. Translating it yields CSVEILDREAGANVLTF.

In its sample, this clone was seen a few times. V and J are TRBV28 and TRBJ1-4, with 10 nucleotides matching TRBD1. The CDR3 runs to 15 residues. CDR1 is MDHEN and CDR2 is SYDVKM in the germline V gene. V dropped 8 bases and J dropped 5; count of bases not matched to a gene: 8. This CDR3 reads CASESLGQGNEKLFF. DNA for the CDR3: TGTGCCAGCGAATCCTTGGGACAGGGGAATGAAAAACTGTTTTTT.

V is TRBV4-3 and J is TRBJ2-3; D may be TRBD2 (5 bases). Trimming shortened V by 1 base and J by 1 base, and 12 bases separated the two germline ends. CDR1 LGHNA and CDR2 YSLEER come from the germline V gene. This CDR3 comprises 16 residues. CDR3 amino acids: CASSQGLGRGTDTQYF. The CDR3 coding sequence is TGCGCCAGCAGCCAAGGTTTAGGGAGAGGCACAGATACGCAGTATTTT.

The rearrangement joins TRBV20-1 to TRBJ2-7; tentative D call: TRBD2 (6 bases). Trimming removed 3 bases at V and 2 bases at J, with 14 bases between. Germline V gene lookup returns CDR1 DFQATT and CDR2 SNEGSKA (reference sequence). CDR3 length equals 14 residues. CDR3 nucleotide sequence: TGCAGTGCTAGTACCGGCGGGGAAACCTACGAGCAGTACTTC. Amino acid sequence: CSASTGGETYEQYF.

The CDR3 loop reads CASSPEEGPITDTQYF. The CDR3 nucleotides read TGTGCCAGCAGCCCCGAGGAGGGCCCGATCACAGATACGCAGTATTTT. The chain is built from TRBV7-6 and TRBJ2-3; D is perhaps TRBD2 (6 bases). The germline gives CDR1 SGHVS, CDR2 FNYEAQ. The CDR3 runs 16 residues. The germline V and J ends were trimmed by 5 bases and 2 bases, with 17 bases remaining between them.